A single sample is the source of the 25 T cell receptor beta chains below, sequenced in a study of T cell repertoires in cytomegalovirus infection. TCRdb itself ran the reads through MiXCR, one entry per CDR3 protein. Here the sample spans around 130,000 distinct CDR3 sequences, 7.5% to 9% being singletons. Source material: PBMCs. The receptors come from a human donor in good health (CMV status not recorded). Some clones in this sample may be carry-over from other donors' samples.

This clonotype was seen ten or more times. This chain links TRBV6-2 or TRBV6-3 with TRBJ1-1; maybe TRBD1 (5 bases). V gave up 5 bases and J gave up 4 bases, with 11 bases separating them. Germline loops: CDR1 MNHEY, CDR2 SVGEGT. This CDR3 is built from 13 residues. The CDR3 region is CASSQTALTEAFF. Written as DNA, the CDR3 is TGTGCCAGCAGTCAGACAGCTCTCACTGAAGCTTTCTTT.

This clonotype was seen ten or more times. The V gene is TRBV6-5, the J gene TRBJ2-6, with TRBD1 identical over 7 bases. V was pared by 6 bases and J by 4 bases, with 6 bases of the junction left unmatched. The CDR3 has 15 residues. Per germline, CDR1 MNHEY and CDR2 SVGAGI. The CDR3 bases are TGTGCCAGCAGAAAAGGGGGCCTCGGGGCCAACGTCCTGACTTTC. It translates to CASRKGGLGANVLTF.

The sample holds many counts of this clonotype. The CDR3 bases are TGTGCCAGCAGTTTAGGGGGACAGGGGACTGGGCGCTATGGCTACACCTTC. Encoded protein: CASSLGGQGTGRYGYTF. This sequence joins TRBV12-3 or TRBV12-4 and TRBJ1-2; 10 bases align to TRBD1. This CDR3 has 17 amino acids. V shed 1 base and J 4 bases; nucleotides not matched to a gene: 9.

This clonotype appeared many times. V and J are TRBV5-5 and TRBJ2-2; 8 bases are a match to TRBD1. Germline CDR1 reads SGHKS; CDR2 reads YYEKEE (reference sequence). The ends lost 3 bases at V and 6 bases at J; junction bases unmatched: 7. The CDR3 loop spans 15 amino acids. In DNA form, the CDR3 reads TGTGCCAGCAGCTCCGGACAGGGTGGGGCCGGGGAGCTGTTTTTT. This translates into CASSSGQGGAGELFF. Filled out from reference TRBV5-5 and TRBJ2-2, the complete variable domain reads DAGVTQSPTHLIKTRGQQVTLRCSPISGHKSVSWYQQVLGQGPQFIFQYYEKEERGRGNFPDRFSARQFPNYSSELNVNALLLGDSALYLCASSSGQGGAGELFFGEGSRLTVL.

This clonotype was observed many times. The chain is built from TRBV9 and TRBJ2-1; D gene unclear. The V and J ends lost 0 bases and 0 bases respectively, with 7 bases between them. This CDR3 spans 15 amino acids. Germline assignment: CDR1 SGDLS and CDR2 YYNGEE. In DNA, the CDR3 is TGTGCCAGCAGCGTAGTGGACCTCTCCTACAATGAGCAGTTCTTC. It yields the protein CASSVVDLSYNEQFF.

The table lists this clonotype with a few counts. The CDR3 nucleotides are TGCAGTGCTAGACAACCTGGACGTACAAACACTGAAGCTTTCTTT. Amino acid sequence: CSARQPGRTNTEAFF. The V and J genes are TRBV20-1 and TRBJ1-1; D is unresolved. Deletions cut 2 bases from V and 2 bases from J, with 15 bases between. The CDR3 consists of 15 residues. Per germline, CDR1 DFQATT and CDR2 SNEGSKA (reference sequence).

This clonotype was seen ten or more times. V and J are TRBV5-4 and TRBJ2-1, with D tentatively TRBD2 (6 bases). Between the trimmed V and J ends, which lost 3 bases and 7 bases, there was a span of 20 bases. Germline assignment: CDR1 SGHNT and CDR2 YYREEE (reference sequence). The CDR3 sequence is 16 residues long. CDR3 sequence reads: CASSSGDSRTPNEQFF. CDR3 nucleotides: TGTGCCAGCAGCTCCGGGGACTCCCGGACCCCTAATGAGCAGTTCTTC.

This clonotype was detected a few times. The V and J genes are TRBV2 and TRBJ2-3, with D uncertain. The CDR3 has 11 residues. In germline, CDR1 is SNHLY, CDR2 FYNNEI. Trimming shortened V by 3 bases and J by 5 bases, and 3 bases separated the two germline ends. The CDR3 sequence is CASSDEDTQYF. CDR3 bases: TGTGCCAGCAGTGACGAAGATACGCAGTATTTT.

This clonotype was counted many times. The genes are TRBV28 and TRBJ2-1; tentative D call: TRBD2 (6 bases). Germline CDR1 MDHEN, CDR2 SYDVKM. The CDR3 sequence is 16 residues long. Deletions cut 6 bases from V and 6 bases from J, with 21 bases between. Here the CDR3 DNA reads TGTGCCAGCAGCTCCCCCATCGCGCGGGGCGTCAATGAGCAGTTCTTC. Protein product: CASSSPIARGVNEQFF.

The rearrangement uses TRBV30 and TRBJ2-5; 7 bases fit TRBD1. This CDR3 is built from 16 residues. V shed 0 bases and J 4 bases; nucleotides not matched to a gene: 11. The V gene's germline CDR1 is GTSNPN and CDR2 SVGIG (reference sequence). The CDR3: CAWSVLQDRAVETQYF. Written as DNA, the CDR3 is TGTGCCTGGAGTGTTCTTCAAGACAGGGCCGTAGAGACCCAGTACTTC.

This clonotype was found many times. The V and J genes are TRBV28 and TRBJ1-5; 7 bases line up with TRBD1. The V gene's germline CDR1 is MDHEN and CDR2 SYDVKM. There are 16 residues in the CDR3. J gave up 3 bases and V 8 bases, and 13 bases lay outside the gene matches. The DNA of the CDR3 is TGTGCCAGCGCCTACCAAAAGGGACAGTACAATCAGCCCCAGCATTTT. Translation gives CASAYQKGQYNQPQHF.

This clonotype was recorded at least ten times. The V call is TRBV12-5, the J call TRBJ1-1; 7 nucleotides agree with TRBD1. This CDR3 is built from 13 residues. CDR1 is LGHNT and CDR2 is FRNRAP in the germline V gene. The ends lost 7 bases at V and 5 bases at J; junction bases unmatched: 7. The CDR3 loop reads CASAIATGTEAFF. The CDR3 region has the DNA TGTGCTAGTGCCATAGCGACAGGGACTGAAGCTTTCTTT.

There are a few counts of this clonotype. The V and J genes are TRBV10-3 and TRBJ2-1; weak D call: TRBD1 (5 bases). There are 12 residues in the CDR3. Deletions cut 6 bases from V and 4 bases from J, with 7 bases between. Per the germline V gene, CDR1 is ENHRY and CDR2 is SYGVKD. CDR3 DNA sequence: TGTGCCATCAGGGACACTTACAATGAGCAGTTCTTC. Encoded protein: CAIRDTYNEQFF.

This clonotype was observed a handful of times. The V call is TRBV5-6, the J call TRBJ1-1; D not resolved. Germline V gene data show CDR1 as SGHDT and CDR2 as YYEEEE. The length of the CDR3 is 13 residues. The ends were cut back, 2 bases at V and 4 bases at J, with 9 bases in the middle. CDR3 amino acids: CASSFFGPTEAFF. CDR3 sequence (DNA): TGTGCCAGCAGCTTCTTCGGTCCCACTGAAGCTTTCTTT.

Many counts were recorded for this clonotype. The V call is TRBV9, the J call TRBJ1-1, with unresolved D. Trimming took off 0 bases at V and 4 bases at J, with 10 bases between the two ends. There are 14 residues in the CDR3. The germline CDR1 and CDR2 sequences are SGDLS and YYNGEE. The CDR3 is CASSVDMLGTEAFF. DNA for the CDR3: TGTGCCAGCAGCGTAGACATGCTGGGCACTGAAGCTTTCTTT.

There are many counts of this clonotype. The chain employs TRBV2 and TRBJ2-3; 14 bases align to TRBD2. The CDR3 loop spans 15 amino acids. The ends lost 8 bases at V and 7 bases at J; junction bases unmatched: 8. Germline CDR1 reads SNHLY; CDR2 reads FYNNEI. The chain's CDR3 is CASGTGLAGAYTQYF. The CDR3 coding sequence is TGTGCCAGCGGGACGGGACTAGCGGGGGCCTATACGCAGTATTTT.

This clonotype was counted ten times or more. The rearrangement uses TRBV7-8 and TRBJ2-2; 9 bases match TRBD2. V lost 3 bases to trimming and J lost 1 base; unmatched junction nucleotides: 3. Germline CDR1 SGHVS, CDR2 FQNEAQ. The CDR3 loop spans 16 amino acids. In nucleotides, the CDR3 is TGTGCCAGCAGCTTTACTAGCGGGCGGAACACCGGGGAGCTGTTTTTT. It translates to CASSFTSGRNTGELFF.

The table lists this clonotype with a few counts. The chain is built from TRBV14 and TRBJ1-1; D unclear. The V end lost 4 bases, the J end lost 4 bases, and 10 bases lay between the germline ends. The CDR3 has 13 amino acids. Germline-derived CDR1 and CDR2 are SGHDN and FVKESK. Here the CDR3 DNA reads TGTGCCAGCAGCCGTGGACCAATCACTGAAGCTTTCTTT. It yields the protein CASSRGPITEAFF.

The V gene is TRBV28, the J gene TRBJ2-2, with D uncertain. Germline V CDR1 and CDR2: MDHEN, SYDVKM. With 7 bases removed from V and 0 bases from J, the gap between germline ends came to 12 bases. The CDR3 spans 15 residues. As DNA, the CDR3 is TGTGCCAGCACCCTAATTCCGCCGAACACCGGGGAGCTGTTTTTT. Translated: CASTLIPPNTGELFF.

This chain links TRBV6-6 with TRBJ1-5; no reliable D call. The V gene lost 8 bases and the J gene lost 3 bases, with 11 bases spanning the gap. Per the germline V gene, CDR1 is MNHNY and CDR2 is SVGAGI (reference sequence). The CDR3 extends over 13 amino acids. CDR3 in DNA: TGTGCCAGCCAGGTGATTTTCAATCAGCCCCAGCATTTT. This translates into CASQVIFNQPQHF.

This clonotype showed up many times. This chain links TRBV7-2 with TRBJ2-7; 8 nucleotides line up with TRBD1. The CDR3 runs to 13 residues. CDR1 and CDR2 (germline): SGHTA, FQGNSA. The V gene end was trimmed by 3 bases and the J gene end by 6 bases; junction bases not matched to a gene: 4. The CDR3 spells CASSFPTGVEQYF. The CDR3 nucleotides read TGTGCCAGCAGCTTCCCGACAGGGGTCGAGCAGTACTTC.

Many counts were recorded for this clonotype. The chain joins TRBV28 to TRBJ1-1; D call uncertain. The V gene lost 2 bases and the J gene lost 7 bases, with 17 bases spanning the gap. CDR1 MDHEN and CDR2 SYDVKM come from the germline V gene. The CDR3 has 15 amino acids. The CDR3 DNA reads as TGTGCCAGCAGTTTAATAAGTTGGGCAGGTTTTGAAGCTTTCTTT. Protein: CASSLISWAGFEAFF.

The table lists this clonotype with many counts. The chain combines TRBV12-3 or TRBV12-4 with TRBJ1-2, with 7 bases fitting TRBD1. V shed 2 bases and J 6 bases; nucleotides not matched to a gene: 9. CDR3 length equals 15 residues. CDR3 nucleotides: TGTGCCAGCAGTTTAACCCTAACAGGGGCCGATGGCTACACCTTC. This encodes CASSLTLTGADGYTF.

The V and J genes are TRBV7-2 and TRBJ2-3, with TRBD2 matching 13 bases. The CDR3 totals 16 residues. From germline, CDR1 is SGHTA and CDR2 FQGNSA. V lost 5 bases, J lost 3 bases, and 5 bases stayed unmatched. CDR3 sequence reads: CASSLLAGGPTDTQYF. Written as DNA, the CDR3 is TGTGCCAGCAGCCTACTAGCGGGAGGGCCAACAGATACGCAGTATTTT. The variable domain in full, completed from reference TRBV7-2 and TRBJ2-3, reads GAGVSQSPSNKVTEKGKDVELRCDPISGHTALYWYRQSLGQGLEFLIYFQGNSAPDKSGLPSDRFSAERTGGSVSTLTIQRTQQEDSAVYLCASSLLAGGPTDTQYFGPGTRLTVL.

The CDR3 nucleotides are TGTGCCAGCAGTATAGGACAGTCCTACGAGCAGTACTTC. Protein sequence: CASSIGQSYEQYF. The chain carries TRBV27 and TRBJ2-7, with D perhaps TRBD1 (6 bases). Germline V gene lookup returns CDR1 MNHEY and CDR2 SMNVEV (reference sequence). The V end was cut by 5 bases, the J end by 1 base, with 9 bases between. The CDR3 runs to 13 residues.